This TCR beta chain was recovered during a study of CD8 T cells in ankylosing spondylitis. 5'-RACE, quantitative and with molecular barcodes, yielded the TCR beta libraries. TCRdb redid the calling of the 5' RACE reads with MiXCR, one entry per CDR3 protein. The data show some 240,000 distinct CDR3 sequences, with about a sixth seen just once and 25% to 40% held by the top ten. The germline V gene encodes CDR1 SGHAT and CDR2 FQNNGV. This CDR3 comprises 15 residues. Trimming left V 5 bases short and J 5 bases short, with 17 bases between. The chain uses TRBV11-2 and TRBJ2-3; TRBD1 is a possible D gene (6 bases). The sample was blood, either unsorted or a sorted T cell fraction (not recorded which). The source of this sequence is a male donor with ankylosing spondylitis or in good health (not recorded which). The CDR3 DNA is TGTGCCAGCAGCCCAGCAGGGGTTTCTGGAGATACGCAGTATTTT. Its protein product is CASSPAGVSGDTQYF.